This TCR beta chain was captured in a study of T cell responses to AZD1222 COVID-19 vaccine (dated by TCRdb to 2020 to 2023). Notes on the research overall: AZD1222 recipients whose second dose came at about 4 weeks and those whose second dose came at about 12 weeks were combined into one group, since spike-specific TCR depth and breadth did not differ between the two schedules. TCR sequencing was performed for roughly 240 trial participants, of whom about 200 were given two doses of AZD1222 and about 25 were given two doses of MenACWY control vaccine. Trial participants were enrolled by age into subgroups of 18-55, 56-69 and 70-plus years, and about 150, 27 and 61 TCR-sequenced participants, respectively, were included in these subgroups. On the study overall, not on this receptor specifically: The whole spike protein was spanned by vaccine-associated CD4 TCRs, and dominant responses were seen in regions 160-218 and 743-854. Conclusions about previously exposed vaccinees were limited because only a handful of AZD1222 recipients were SARS-CoV-2 seropositive at baseline. The 56-69-year group was small, and its depth increase did not reach significance, likely because of low power. Reportedly, close to half of the unique spike-specific TCRs recognized epitopes lying outside the regions that are mutated in the B.1.351 and B.1.1.7 variants. Because no day 14 peak-response samples were available, repertoires were characterized only after the peak T cell response. A significant rise in spike-specific TCR breadth and depth was observed after two AZD1222 doses relative to day 0 and relative to MenACWY recipients. Participants were mostly white British and included more females than males, and it was suggested by the authors that clonal diversity may have been underestimated.

The meaning of the sample's time point label: baseline before first vaccination. Vaccinee samples were obtained from the UK trials COV001 and COV002, which included a single-blind randomized controlled phase 2/3 trial of AZD1222 (ChAdOx1 nCoV-19) in healthy adults. For TCRbeta chain sequencing, PBMC samples were collected from trial participants at day 0 and at day 28 after the second dose. The CDR3 regions of human TCRbeta chains were analyzed by immunosequencing. Per the authors' processing: Repertoire TCRs were matched against a reference library of SARS-CoV-2-specific TCRs generated with the MIRA antigen-specificity platform. Breadth was defined as the fraction of unique TCRs that were SARS-CoV-2-associated. Depth was defined as the fraction of total T cells that were SARS-CoV-2-associated. Using the MIRA data, each spike-specific TCR was assigned both to the spike region to which the TCR was reactive and to a CD4 or CD8 class. Log10-transformed breadth and depth values were compared by one-way ANOVA with Sidak's multiple comparisons tests. TCRdb holds this immuneACCESS table with in-frame rearrangements only. Some clones are missing; in checked studies, unresolved V genes explain under half, and the rest has no known cause. The V and J calls and clone size were taken over from that table, and D and trimming were inferred from the DNA. This sample lists about 84,000 clones; 70% to 90% were detected once. The ten largest clones represent about 1.4% of the sample.

The CDR3 measures 15 amino acids from cysteine to phenylalanine. The kept DNA is CDR3 alone, 45 bases in frame from the first base. From a lookup of the germline V gene, CDR1 and CDR2 are KGHSH and LQKENI. V and J are trimmed by 3 bases and 2 bases, and the gene matches miss 3 bases of the junction. A word on this clone: Its antigen remains unidentified. There are no base qualities to consult, and no much larger clone falls within one base.

This specimen consisted of peripheral blood, obtained on day 0 of AZD1222 vaccination. The origin of this receptor is an adult in good health. Here the chain combines TRBV18 and TRBJ2-3; 9 central nucleotides agree with TRBD1. The CDR3 protein: CASSPNRGPTDTQYF. Here is the DNA: TGTGCCAGCTCACCTAACAGGGGGCCCACAGATACGCAGTATTTT.